Below, 21 T cell receptor beta chains from the same sample are listed, as sequenced in a study of cytomegalovirus exposure and HLA in healthy donors. PCR was performed using 60 Vbeta and 13 Jbeta primers. Only in-frame clones appear in the TCRdb table, and some are missing; sequencing was by immunoSEQ multiplex PCR. The sample consists of more than 50,000 clones, approximately 63% of them appearing once. Input material: PBMCs. These receptor sequences come from a woman in her fifties or sixties in good health and CMV-seropositive.

The CDR3 sequence is CASTRTGGMGSEQFF. CDR3 nucleotides: TGTGCCAGCACCAGGACAGGGGGGATGGGAAGTGAGCAGTTCTTC. The rearrangement joins TRBV6-6 to TRBJ2-1; TRBD1 aligns across 10 bases. CDR1 is MNHNY and CDR2 is SVGAGI in the germline V gene (reference sequence). The CDR3 length is 15 residues. V shed 7 bases and J 9 bases; nucleotides not matched to a gene: 12.

The CDR3 region is CASGGFTDTQYF. The CDR3 DNA follows: TGTGCCTCAGGGGGCTTCACAGATACGCAGTATTTT. The genes are TRBV7-7 and TRBJ2-3; 8 positions match TRBD1. The germline V gene encodes CDR1 SSHAT and CDR2 FNYEAQ (reference sequence). V gave up 11 bases and J gave up 2 bases; unmatched junction bases: 3. The CDR3 spans 12 residues.

The chain carries TRBV7-8 and TRBJ1-1; no reliable D call. With 1 base removed from V and 0 bases from J, the gap between germline ends came to 6 bases. The germline V gene has CDR1 SGHVS and CDR2 FQNEAQ. There are 14 residues in the CDR3. CDR3 nucleotides: TGTGCCAGCAGCTTAGACAGTATGAACACTGAAGCTTTCTTT. Translation gives CASSLDSMNTEAFF.

The V and J genes are TRBV2 and TRBJ2-2; D remains unclear. The V end lost 2 bases, the J end lost 5 bases, and 6 bases lay between the germline ends. The CDR3 runs to 13 residues. Germline CDR1 SNHLY, CDR2 FYNNEI. CDR3 sequence reads: CASSEWPTGELFF. In DNA, the CDR3 is TGTGCCAGCAGTGAATGGCCTACCGGGGAGCTGTTTTTT.

V and J are TRBV5-1 and TRBJ2-5; no clear D gene. Trimming removed 0 bases from V and 5 bases from J, with 8 bases in between. The CDR3 has 13 amino acids. Germline-derived CDR1 and CDR2 are SGHRS and YFSETQ. CDR3 sequence (DNA): TGCGCCAGCAGCTTGGGCGCGTCGGAGACCCAGTACTTC. Translated: CASSLGASETQYF. Together with reference TRBV5-1 and TRBJ2-5, the CDR3 gives the full variable domain: KAGVTQTPRYLIKTRGQQVTLSCSPISGHRSVSWYQQTPGQGLQFLFEYFSETQRNKGNFPGRFSGRQFSNSRSEMNVSTLELGDSALYLCASSLGASETQYFGPGTRLLVL.

This clone occurred a few times. The rearrangement uses TRBV18 and TRBJ1-1; TRBD1 aligns across 7 bases. V dropped 4 bases and J dropped 5; count of bases not matched to a gene: 4. The CDR3 length is 13 residues. Germline lookup yields CDR1 KGHSH and CDR2 LQKENI. CDR3 protein: CASSQNRGTEAFF. The CDR3 bases are TGTGCCAGCTCACAGAACAGGGGAACTGAAGCTTTCTTT.

V is TRBV6-6 and J is TRBJ1-3; TRBD1 is a possible D gene (6 bases). Trimming took off 5 bases at V and 2 bases at J, with 10 bases between the two ends. CDR3 length: 14 residues. Germline V gene sequence: CDR1 MNHNY, CDR2 SVGAGI (reference sequence). In DNA form, the CDR3 reads TGTGCCAGCAGTCCACAGGGCGCTGGAAACACCATATATTTT. Translating it yields CASSPQGAGNTIYF.

The V and J genes are TRBV29-1 and TRBJ2-7; 10 positions agree with TRBD1. The CDR3 is 12 amino acids. Germline CDR1 SQVTM, CDR2 ANQGSEA. Trimming took 6 bases from V and 7 from J; bases not matched to a gene: 6. The CDR3 here is CSVRQGAREQYF. In DNA, the CDR3 is TGCAGCGTGCGACAGGGGGCGCGGGAGCAGTACTTC.

The CDR3 sequence is CASSLRVNDEQFF. The CDR3 DNA reads TGCGCCAGCAGCCTCCGGGTTAACGATGAGCAGTTCTTC. V gene TRBV5-1 combines with J gene TRBJ2-1; D uncertain. This CDR3 is built from 13 residues. The germline V gene encodes CDR1 SGHRS and CDR2 YFSETQ. Trimming stripped 4 bases from V and 8 bases from J, with 13 bases between.

This clone turned up a few times. The chain is built from TRBV10-3 and TRBJ2-2, with 9 bases identical to TRBD1. The CDR3 contains 14 residues. Trimming at V came to 7 bases and at J to 3 bases, leaving 3 bases not matched to a gene. Per germline, CDR1 ENHRY and CDR2 SYGVKD. In DNA form, the CDR3 reads TGTGCCATCAAGGGACAGGGAGACACCGGGGAGCTGTTTTTT. This encodes CAIKGQGDTGELFF.

This chain joins TRBV2 and TRBJ2-3; 8 positions agree with TRBD2. CDR1 is SNHLY, CDR2 FYNNEI, per germline. V shed 6 bases and J 2 bases; nucleotides not matched to a gene: 13. This CDR3 has 17 residues. This CDR3 reads CASSPEPSGGLTDTQYF. The CDR3 DNA reads as TGTGCCAGCAGCCCAGAACCAAGCGGGGGCCTCACAGATACGCAGTATTTT.

CDR3 DNA: TGCGCCAGCAGCCTGAGGCTAGCGGGGGGCCCGGGTTCGGGGGGAGAGCAGTTCTTC. This codes for CASSLRLAGGPGSGGEQFF. The chain uses TRBV4-1 and TRBJ2-1, with TRBD2 matching over 11 bases. This CDR3 contains 19 residues. CDR1 and CDR2 (germline): MGHRA, YSYEKL. The junction had 21 bases not matched to a gene; V was cut back by 4 bases and J by 10 bases.

This rearrangement joins TRBV5-6 to TRBJ2-7; TRBD2 might be the D (6 bases). Deletions cut 0 bases from V and 4 bases from J, with 11 bases between. Germline V gene lookup returns CDR1 SGHDT and CDR2 YYEEEE. The CDR3 consists of 14 residues. CDR3 sequence reads: CASSLVRGRYEQYF. In DNA form, the CDR3 reads TGTGCCAGCAGCTTGGTCCGGGGGAGATACGAGCAGTACTTC. The full variable domain, completed using reference TRBV5-6 and TRBJ2-7, is DAGVTQSPTHLIKTRGQQVTLRCSPKSGHDTVSWYQQALGQGPQFIFQYYEEEERQRGNFPDRFSGHQFPNYSSELNVNALLLGDSALYLCASSLVRGRYEQYFGPGTRLTVT.

The J gene is TRBJ2-2, the V gene TRBV7-2; 7 bases align to TRBD1. V lost 1 base and J lost 5; bases outside the gene matches: 7. Germline-derived CDR1 and CDR2 are SGHTA and FQGNSA. This CDR3 has 16 residues. The CDR3 protein is CASSLGPTGVTGELFF. The DNA for the CDR3 is TGTGCCAGCAGCTTAGGGCCTACAGGGGTAACCGGGGAGCTGTTTTTT.

The genes are TRBV7-6 and TRBJ2-1, with 9 bases aligning to TRBD1. Germline V gives CDR1 SGHVS, CDR2 FNYEAQ. J was trimmed by 8 bases and V by 3 bases; bases with no gene match: 8. This CDR3 has 15 residues. The CDR3 here is CASSLAPGQGHEQFF. CDR3 sequence (DNA): TGTGCCAGCAGCTTGGCACCGGGACAGGGCCATGAGCAGTTCTTC.

This clone was counted only a few times. The chain has TRBV5-6 and TRBJ1-5; no clear D gene. CDR3 length: 12 residues. Trimming took 5 bases from V and 8 from J, leaving 11 bases between them. Per germline, CDR1 SGHDT and CDR2 YYEEEE. CDR3 protein: CASRDFPKPQHF. For the CDR3, the DNA is TGTGCCAGCAGGGACTTCCCGAAGCCCCAGCATTTT.

The chain joins TRBV5-1 to TRBJ1-2, with 8 bases lining up with TRBD1. The CDR3 spans 12 residues. Germline V gives CDR1 SGHRS, CDR2 YFSETQ. With 5 bases clipped from V and 7 bases from J, the junction kept 4 bases outside the gene matches. The DNA for the CDR3 is TGCGCCAGCAGTCAACAGGGGGGTGGCTACACCTTC. This codes for CASSQQGGGYTF.

Remarks on this clone: A junction end diverges from the germline sequence, so it may reflect a read error. The genes are TRBV7-9 and TRBJ2-5; 7 positions match TRBD1. Germline V gives CDR1 SEHNR, CDR2 FQNEAQ (reference sequence). The CDR3 contains 14 residues. For the CDR3, the DNA is TGTTCCAGCAGCTTAGTACTAGGGGGCGAGACCCAGTACTTC. Translation gives CSSSLVLGGETQYF.

The V gene is TRBV19, the J gene TRBJ1-2, with D unresolved. V lost 2 bases, J lost 8 bases, and 12 bases lay in between. CDR3 length: 13 amino acids. From germline, CDR1 is LNHDA and CDR2 SQIVND (reference sequence). The CDR3 loop is CASSIPHRGGYTF. CDR3 coding DNA: TGTGCCAGTAGTATACCCCACCGGGGAGGCTACACCTTC.

The chain uses TRBV19 and TRBJ2-7; the D gene is possibly TRBD1 (5 bases). CDR1 is LNHDA, CDR2 SQIVND, per germline (reference sequence). The CDR3 spans 13 residues. Trimming shortened V by 9 bases and J by 9 bases, and 21 bases separated the two germline ends. The CDR3 spells CASSDSVLGGQYF. As DNA, the CDR3 is TGTGCCAGCAGTGACAGCGTCCTGGGCGGGCAGTACTTC.

V and J are TRBV7-9 and TRBJ2-7; 9 nucleotides align to TRBD1. CDR3 length: 14 residues. CDR1 is SEHNR and CDR2 is FQNEAQ in the germline V gene (reference sequence). The V and J ends lost 4 bases and 5 bases, in that order; junction bases with no gene match: 6. This CDR3 reads CASSYGQGKDEQYF. The CDR3 nucleotides read TGTGCCAGCAGCTATGGACAGGGGAAGGACGAGCAGTACTTC.